This T cell receptor beta chain is drawn from a study of cytotoxic CD8 clonotypes in ibrutinib-treated CLL. Target depth was 1 in 200,000 to 1 in 1 million T cells, about 10x per clonotype. TCRdb's copy holds only in-frame clones and misses some; the assay was immunoSEQ multiplex PCR. The table lists tens of thousands of clones, less than 70% of them singletons, with roughly 13% in the top ten. The length of the CDR3 is 13 residues. In germline, CDR1 is WNHNN, CDR2 SYGVQD (reference sequence). Trimming took 4 bases from V and 4 from J, leaving 9 bases between them. Extraction of roughly 2 micrograms of genomic DNA from cryopreserved PBMCs supplied material for TCR beta libraries.

The chain employs TRBV10-1 and TRBJ2-3; D could derive from TRBD1 or TRBD2 (5 bases each). The clonotype was recovered from a human donor with chronic lymphocytic leukemia. The source material was PBMCs, sampled after 12 months of ibrutinib treatment. The CDR3 spells CASSAGTPDTQYF. CDR3 bases: TGCGCCAGCAGTGCAGGGACCCCAGATACGCAGTATTTT.